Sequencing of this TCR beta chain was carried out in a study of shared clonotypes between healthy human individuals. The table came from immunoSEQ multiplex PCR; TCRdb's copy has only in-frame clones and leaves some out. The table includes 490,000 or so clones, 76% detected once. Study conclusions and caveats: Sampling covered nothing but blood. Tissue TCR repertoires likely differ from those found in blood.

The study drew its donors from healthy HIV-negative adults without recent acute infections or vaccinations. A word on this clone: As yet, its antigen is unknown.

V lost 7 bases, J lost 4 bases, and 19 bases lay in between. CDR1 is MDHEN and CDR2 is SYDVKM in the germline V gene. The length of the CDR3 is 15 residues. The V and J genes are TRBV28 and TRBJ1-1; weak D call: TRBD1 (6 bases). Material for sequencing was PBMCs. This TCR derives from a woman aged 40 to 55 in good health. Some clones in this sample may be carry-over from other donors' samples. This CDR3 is CASKIWDTRGTEAFF. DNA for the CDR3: TGTGCCAGCAAAATTTGGGACACCAGGGGCACTGAAGCTTTCTTT.